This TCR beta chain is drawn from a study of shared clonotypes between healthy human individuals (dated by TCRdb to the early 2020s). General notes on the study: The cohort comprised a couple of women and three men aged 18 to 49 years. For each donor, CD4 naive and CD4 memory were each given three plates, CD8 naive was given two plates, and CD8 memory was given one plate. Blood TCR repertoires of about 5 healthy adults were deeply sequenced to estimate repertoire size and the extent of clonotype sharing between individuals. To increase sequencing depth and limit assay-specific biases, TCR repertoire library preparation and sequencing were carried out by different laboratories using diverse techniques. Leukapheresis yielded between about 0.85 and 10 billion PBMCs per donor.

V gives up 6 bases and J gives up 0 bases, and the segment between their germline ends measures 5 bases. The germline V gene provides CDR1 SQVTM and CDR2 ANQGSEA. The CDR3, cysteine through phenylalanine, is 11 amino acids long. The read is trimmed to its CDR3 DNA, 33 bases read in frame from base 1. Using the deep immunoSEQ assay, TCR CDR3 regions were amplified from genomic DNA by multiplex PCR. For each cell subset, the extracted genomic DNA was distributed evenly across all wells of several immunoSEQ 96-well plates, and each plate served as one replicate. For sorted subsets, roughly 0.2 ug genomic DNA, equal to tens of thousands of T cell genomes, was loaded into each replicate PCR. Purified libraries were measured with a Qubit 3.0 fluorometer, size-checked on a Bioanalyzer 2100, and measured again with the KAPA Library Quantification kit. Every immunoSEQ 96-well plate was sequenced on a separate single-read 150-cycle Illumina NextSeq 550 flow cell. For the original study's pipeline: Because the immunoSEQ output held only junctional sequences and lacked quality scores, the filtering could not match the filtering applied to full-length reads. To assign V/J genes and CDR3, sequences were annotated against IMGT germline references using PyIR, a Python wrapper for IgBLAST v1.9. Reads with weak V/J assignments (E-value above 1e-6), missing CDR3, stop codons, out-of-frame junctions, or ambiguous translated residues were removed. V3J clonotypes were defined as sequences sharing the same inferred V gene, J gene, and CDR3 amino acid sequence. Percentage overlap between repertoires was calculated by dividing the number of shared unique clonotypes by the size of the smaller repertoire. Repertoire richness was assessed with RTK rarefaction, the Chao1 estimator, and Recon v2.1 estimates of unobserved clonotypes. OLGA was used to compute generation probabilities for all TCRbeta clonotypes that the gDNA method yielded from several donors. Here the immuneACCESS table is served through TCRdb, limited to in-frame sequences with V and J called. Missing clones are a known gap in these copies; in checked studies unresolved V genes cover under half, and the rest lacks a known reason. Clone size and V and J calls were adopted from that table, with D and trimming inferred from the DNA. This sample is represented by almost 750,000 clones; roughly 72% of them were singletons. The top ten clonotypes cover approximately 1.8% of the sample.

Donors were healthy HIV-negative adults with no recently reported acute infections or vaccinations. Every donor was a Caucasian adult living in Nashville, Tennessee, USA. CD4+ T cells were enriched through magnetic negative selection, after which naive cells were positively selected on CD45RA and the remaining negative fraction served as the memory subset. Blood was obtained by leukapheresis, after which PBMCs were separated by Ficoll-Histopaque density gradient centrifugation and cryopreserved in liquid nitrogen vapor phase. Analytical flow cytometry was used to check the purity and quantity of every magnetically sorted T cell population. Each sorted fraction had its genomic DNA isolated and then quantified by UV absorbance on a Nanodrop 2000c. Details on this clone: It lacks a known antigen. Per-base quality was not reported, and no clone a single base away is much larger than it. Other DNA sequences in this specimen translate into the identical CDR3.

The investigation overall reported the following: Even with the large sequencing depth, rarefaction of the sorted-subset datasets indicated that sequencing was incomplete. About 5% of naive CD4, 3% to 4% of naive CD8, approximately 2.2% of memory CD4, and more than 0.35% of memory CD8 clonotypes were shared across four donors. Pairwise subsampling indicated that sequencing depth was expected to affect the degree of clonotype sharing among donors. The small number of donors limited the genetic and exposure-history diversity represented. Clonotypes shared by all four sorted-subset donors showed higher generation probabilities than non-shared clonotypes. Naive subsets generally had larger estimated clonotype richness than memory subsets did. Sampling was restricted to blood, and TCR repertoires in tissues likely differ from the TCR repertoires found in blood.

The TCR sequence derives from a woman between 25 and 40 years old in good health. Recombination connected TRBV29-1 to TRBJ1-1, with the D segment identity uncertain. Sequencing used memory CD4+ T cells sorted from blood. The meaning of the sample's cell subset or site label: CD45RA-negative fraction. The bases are TGCAGCGTGTACATGAACACTGAAGCTTTCTTT. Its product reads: CSVYMNTEAFF. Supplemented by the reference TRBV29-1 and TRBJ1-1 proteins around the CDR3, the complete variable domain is SAVISQKPSRDICQRGTSLTIQCQVDSQVTMMFWYRQQPGQSLTLIATANQGSEATYESGFVIDKFPISRPNLTFSTLTVSNMSPEDSSIYLCSVYMNTEAFFGQGTRLTVV.